This T cell receptor beta chain emerged from a study of cytomegalovirus exposure and HLA in healthy donors. This clone was counted only a few times. Its specificity is not known. The PCR used 60 Vbeta and 13 Jbeta primers. The method was immunoSEQ multiplex PCR; TCRdb's version includes in-frame clones alone and lacks a portion of them. The profile shows approximately 150,000 clones, around 78% of them singletons. General study findings and limits: What a later analysis reportedly showed was that an Asian-associated ancestry cluster had fewer N-insertions than the roughly 670-donor mean. The study found most TCR sequences rare, yet found some public TCRs in many donors.

Nominal health characterized the donors when sampled, though unrecorded immune exposures were likely. Germline loops: CDR1 SEHNR, CDR2 FQNEAQ (reference sequence). The CDR3 runs 13 residues. With 3 bases removed from V and 7 bases from J, the gap between germline ends came to 13 bases. The receptor comes from a woman between 18 and 29 years old in good health and CMV-seronegative. The chain employs TRBV7-9 and TRBJ2-7, with D perhaps matching TRBD1 (5 bases). Sequenced input: PBMCs. The DNA for the CDR3 is TGTGCCAGCAGCTTGCAGGGATCTCCAGAGCAGTACTTC. Translation gives CASSLQGSPEQYF.